These 21 T cell receptor beta chains share one sample of origin, sequenced in a study of molecular identifiers for immune sequencing clone quantification. TCRdb redid the calling of the PCR reads with MiXCR, one entry per CDR3 protein. Here the sample spans under 650,000 distinct CDR3 sequences, about 20% being singletons. Specimen: naive CD8+ T cells from blood, with Jurkat cell RNA spiked in. This sample's subset: FACS-sorted CD8+CD4-CCR7+CD45RA+ naive T cells. These receptors originate from a human donor in good health. Some libraries in this study had Jurkat cell RNA spiked in.

This clonotype was counted ten times or more. J is TRBJ2-1 and V is TRBV6-5; 8 bases are a match to TRBD1. Germline V gene lookup returns CDR1 MNHEY and CDR2 SVGAGI. The CDR3 sequence is 16 residues long. After removal of 4 bases from V and 4 bases from J, the junction contained 9 bases not matched to a gene. The CDR3 DNA follows: TGTGCCAGCAGTTCCTTAGCAGGGGGCCTGTACAATGAGCAGTTCTTC. Protein sequence: CASSSLAGGLYNEQFF.

With respect to this clonotype: This sequence may be a read error, since a much larger clone differs from it by one base. The CDR3 region is CATSLEALF. The CDR3 nucleotides are TGTGCCACCAGTTTAGAAGCTCTCTTT. This rearrangement joins TRBV2 to TRBJ1-1; no clear D. The CDR3 is made up of 9 amino acids. CDR1 and CDR2 from the germline V gene are SNHLY and FYNNEI. Looking up the rest from reference TRBV2 and TRBJ1-1 gives the full variable domain: EPEVTQTPSHQVTQMGQEVILRCVPISNHLYFYWYRQILGQKVEFLVSFYNNEISEKSEIFDDQFSVERPDGSNFTLKIRSTKLEDSAMYFCATSLEALFGQGTRLTVV.

This clonotype was counted ten times or more. The chain links TRBV12-3 or TRBV12-4 to TRBJ2-7, with TRBD1 matching over 7 bases. This CDR3 has 16 amino acids. V was pared by 4 bases and J by 4 bases, with 13 bases of the junction left unmatched. This CDR3 is CASSYRQGLVGYEQYF. Here the CDR3 DNA reads TGTGCCAGCAGTTACCGACAGGGTCTGGTGGGATACGAGCAGTACTTC.

This clonotype was observed at least ten times. V is TRBV29-1 and J is TRBJ2-2; D gene uncertain. Trimming shortened V by 4 bases and J by 4 bases, and 7 bases separated the two germline ends. This CDR3 is built from 12 residues. Germline V gene lookup returns CDR1 SQVTM and CDR2 ANQGSEA. CDR3 bases: TGCAGCGTTGTAGGGTCCACCGGGGAGCTGTTTTTT. Protein product: CSVVGSTGELFF.

The table lists this clonotype with a count of one. A much larger clone lies one base from this, so it may be a read error. The chain combines TRBV27 with TRBJ2-3; 9 positions agree with TRBD2. The CDR3 is made up of 14 amino acids. CDR1 is MNHEY and CDR2 is SMNVEV in the germline V gene (reference sequence). The DNA for the CDR3 is TGTGCCAGCAGCGGACTAGCGTTCACAGGTACGCAGTATTTT. Translation gives CASSGLAFTGTQYF.

This clonotype has at least ten counts. CDR3 region: CSVAPGQGPYEQYF. In DNA form, the CDR3 reads TGCAGCGTAGCCCCGGGACAGGGGCCCTACGAGCAGTACTTC. V usage is TRBV29-1 and J usage is TRBJ2-7, with 10 bases that match TRBD1. The CDR3 contains 14 residues. Germline CDR1 and CDR2: SQVTM and ANQGSEA. V lost 6 bases, J lost 2 bases, and 7 bases stayed unmatched.

A remark on this clonotype: A much larger clone lies one base from this, so it may be a read error. The V and J genes are TRBV11-3 and TRBJ2-1, with D perhaps TRBD1 (6 bases). The germline V gene encodes CDR1 SGHNT and CDR2 YENEEA. CDR3 length: 14 amino acids. The CDR3 sequence is CASTNRASYNEQSF. In DNA, the CDR3 is TGTGCCAGCACTAACAGGGCGTCCTACAATGAGCAGTCCTTC.

This clonotype was detected only a few times. V and J are TRBV5-4 and TRBJ2-5, with TRBD1 as a possible D gene (5 bases). CDR1 is SGHNT, CDR2 YYREEE, per germline (reference sequence). Trimming took off 4 bases at V and 7 bases at J, with 17 bases between the two ends. The length of the CDR3 is 14 residues. The CDR3 loop reads CASSDTDTRLTQYF. The DNA of the CDR3 is TGTGCCAGCAGCGACACGGACACCCGGTTGACCCAGTACTTC. Looking up the rest from reference TRBV5-4 and TRBJ2-5 gives the full variable domain: ETGVTQSPTHLIKTRGQQVTLRCSSQSGHNTVSWYQQALGQGPQFIFQYYREEENGRGNFPPRFSGLQFPNYSSELNVNALELDDSALYLCASSDTDTRLTQYFGPGTRLLVL.

This clonotype was counted at least ten times. The DNA for the CDR3 is TGTGCCAGCAGTGAATGGACAGATACGCAGTATTTT. Residues: CASSEWTDTQYF. The chain uses TRBV2 and TRBJ2-3, with D unresolved. CDR3 length: 12 amino acids. Germline V lookup: CDR1 SNHLY, CDR2 FYNNEI. V lost 2 bases and J 3 bases, leaving 3 bases between the germline ends. Complete variable domain (other parts from reference TRBV2 and TRBJ2-3): EPEVTQTPSHQVTQMGQEVILRCVPISNHLYFYWYRQILGQKVEFLVSFYNNEISEKSEIFDDQFSVERPDGSNFTLKIRSTKLEDSAMYFCASSEWTDTQYFGPGTRLTVL.

This chain links TRBV20-1 with TRBJ2-2; D gene ambiguous. Germline V gene data show CDR1 as DFQATT and CDR2 as SNEGSKA (reference sequence). V gave up 1 base and J gave up 5 bases, with 8 bases separating them. This CDR3 contains 13 residues. The CDR3 DNA reads TGCAGTGCTAGAGTCCGGAAAACCGGGGAGCTGTTTTTT. Residues: CSARVRKTGELFF.

A few counts support this clonotype. This CDR3 is CASSLERMAGILNTEAFF. The CDR3 nucleotides are TGTGCCAGCAGCTTAGAACGTATGGCAGGAATTTTGAACACTGAAGCTTTCTTT. The rearrangement uses TRBV11-1 and TRBJ1-1; D remains ambiguous. Deletions cut 1 base from V and 0 bases from J, with 18 bases between. This CDR3 contains 18 residues. Germline V gene data show CDR1 as SGHAT and CDR2 as FQDESV (reference sequence).

In its sample, this clonotype was seen many times. The chain combines TRBV4-1 with TRBJ1-2, with unresolved D. The V and J ends lost 0 bases and 11 bases respectively, with 7 bases between them. Germline CDR1 is MGHRA and CDR2 is YSYEKL. CDR3 size: 11 residues. The CDR3 DNA sequence: TGCGCCAGCAGCCAAGATTTATTTTACACCTTC. It codes for CASSQDLFYTF.

With regard to this clonotype: This could be a read error, since a much larger clone is one nucleotide away. This rearrangement joins TRBV7-9 to TRBJ2-1; TRBD1 matches 8 bases. The germline V gene encodes CDR1 SEHNR and CDR2 FQNEAQ (reference sequence). The V and J ends lost 4 bases and 12 bases, in that order; junction bases with no gene match: 8. The CDR3 extends over 13 amino acids. The CDR3 region is CASSSTDRVGQFF. CDR3 bases: TGTGCCAGCAGCTCCACGGACAGGGTTGGGCAGTTCTTC.

This clonotype was counted many times. The gene calls are TRBV12-3 or TRBV12-4 and TRBJ2-3; TRBD2 aligns across 8 bases. The CDR3 sequence is 17 residues long. After removal of 6 bases from V and 3 bases from J, the junction contained 14 bases not matched to a gene. The CDR3 sequence is CASRSAGGGAKTDTQYF. The CDR3 bases are TGTGCCAGCAGATCTGCCGGGGGGGGGGCCAAGACAGATACGCAGTATTTT.

This clonotype has at least ten counts. The chain has TRBV25-1 and TRBJ2-3; TRBD2 aligns across 14 bases. With V trimmed by 5 bases and J by 3 bases, 16 bases remained unmatched. Germline V lookup: CDR1 MGHDK, CDR2 SYGVNS. The CDR3 extends over 20 amino acids. The DNA of the CDR3 is TGTGCCAGCAGTTCCCGAGATCCGGGACTAGCGGGGGCCGGGACAGATACGCAGTATTTT. It is translated as CASSSRDPGLAGAGTDTQYF.

This clonotype appeared many times. The J gene is TRBJ2-5, the V gene TRBV4-1; D possibly uses TRBD1 or TRBD2 (6 bases each). CDR3 length equals 16 residues. The germline V gene encodes CDR1 MGHRA and CDR2 YSYEKL. V was shortened by 7 bases and J by 5 bases, with 23 bases between the two germline ends. The CDR3 loop reads CASTGKTLSGAETQYF. The CDR3 DNA reads as TGCGCCAGCACCGGGAAAACCCTATCGGGGGCGGAGACCCAGTACTTC.

This clonotype appeared many times. The rearrangement uses TRBV19 and TRBJ1-5, with 10 bases lining up with TRBD1. Germline CDR1 reads LNHDA; CDR2 reads SQIVND (reference sequence). Losses at the gene ends were 10 bases for V and 2 bases for J; bases not matched to a gene: 5. The CDR3 is 14 amino acids. CDR3 in amino acids: CATRDRGGNQPQHF. CDR3 in DNA: TGTGCCACCCGGGACAGGGGAGGCAATCAGCCCCAGCATTTT.

CDR3 DNA: TGTGCCAGCAGCTTAGAGGACAGGGAGTCTTCCGGCTACACCTTC. Encoded protein: CASSLEDRESSGYTF. V and J are TRBV13 and TRBJ1-2; TRBD1 agrees at 8 bases. This CDR3 spans 15 amino acids. Germline V lookup: CDR1 PRHDT, CDR2 FYEKMQ (reference sequence). Trimming removed 1 base from V and 8 bases from J; junction bases left unmatched: 9. Combining the CDR3 with reference TRBV13 and TRBJ1-2 gives the whole variable domain AAGVIQSPRHLIKEKRETATLKCYPIPRHDTVYWYQQGPGQDPQFLISFYEKMQSDKGSIPDRFSAQQFSDYHSELNMSSLELGDSALYFCASSLEDRESSGYTFGSGTRLTVV.

This clonotype was seen many times. CDR3 sequence (DNA): TGTGCCAGCAGTCGGGCCGAGCCGTATGGCTACACCTTC. Translating gives CASSRAEPYGYTF. The chain carries TRBV6-1 and TRBJ1-2, with D unresolved. The CDR3 has 13 residues. With 5 bases removed from V and 5 bases from J, the gap between germline ends came to 12 bases. Germline CDR1 is MNHNS and CDR2 is SASEGT.

The table lists this clonotype with many counts. The chain is built from TRBV7-6 and TRBJ1-1, with D perhaps matching TRBD1 (6 bases). V was cut by 1 base and J by 7 bases, with 10 bases left in between. Germline values: CDR1 SGHVS, CDR2 FNYEAQ. The CDR3 sequence is 13 residues long. CDR3 loop: CASSLVGTHEAFF. CDR3 nucleotide sequence: TGTGCCAGCAGCTTAGTCGGGACACATGAAGCTTTCTTT.

This clonotype has at least ten counts. This chain connects TRBV28 to TRBJ2-2, with D uncertain. CDR1 and CDR2 from the germline V gene are MDHEN and SYDVKM. Trimming took 5 bases from V and 2 from J, leaving 12 bases between them. The CDR3 sequence is 15 residues long. CDR3 sequence (DNA): TGTGCCAGCAGTCCAAGGGCAGGCAACACCGGGGAGCTGTTTTTT. This gives the protein CASSPRAGNTGELFF.